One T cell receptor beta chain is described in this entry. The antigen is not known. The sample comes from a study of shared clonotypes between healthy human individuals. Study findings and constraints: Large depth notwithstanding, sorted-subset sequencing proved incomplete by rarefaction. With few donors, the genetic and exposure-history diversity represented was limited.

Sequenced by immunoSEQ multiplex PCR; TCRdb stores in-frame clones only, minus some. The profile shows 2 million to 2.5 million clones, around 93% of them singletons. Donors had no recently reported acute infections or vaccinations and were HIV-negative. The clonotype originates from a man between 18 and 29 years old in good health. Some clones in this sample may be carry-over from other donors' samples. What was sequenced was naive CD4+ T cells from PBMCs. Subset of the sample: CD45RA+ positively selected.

This CDR3 is CASSLAAVPRGDTQYF. The CDR3 DNA is TGTGCCAGCAGCTTAGCAGCGGTCCCCCGGGGGGATACGCAGTATTTT. The chain joins TRBV11-1 to TRBJ2-3, with D possibly matching TRBD2 (6 bases). The CDR3 covers 16 residues. V was cut by 0 bases and J by 6 bases, with 16 bases left in between. Germline V gives CDR1 SGHAT, CDR2 FQDESV (reference sequence).